The present T cell receptor (beta chain) was sequenced within a study of blood T cell repertoires in COVID-19. Study-level information: The origin of the acute and convalescent COVID-19 samples was the United States, Italy and Spain. Sources were T cells, B-cell-depleted T cells, or PBMCs; the material itself was cDNA or gDNA.

Original methodology: Estimates of nucleated cell counts were drawn from the amplification of reference gene primers. Generated by immunoSEQ multiplex PCR, the TCRdb table keeps only in-frame clones and is missing some. V, J and clone size are those of that table, while D and trimming were read from the DNA. The table has a few hundred thousand clones, about 80% seen once. V gave up 5 bases and J gave up 5 bases; unmatched junction bases: 4. The CDR3 loop spans 13 amino acids. Germline V gene data show CDR1 as SGHTA and CDR2 as FQGTGA. This receptor was identified in an older woman with acute or convalescent COVID-19. Sample: peripheral blood. J is TRBJ1-1 and V is TRBV7-3; TRBD1 agrees at 8 bases. CDR3 nucleotides: TGTGCCAGCAGCATAGACAGGGGAACTGAAGCTTTCTTT. Translated: CASSIDRGTEAFF.